This TCR beta chain was captured in a study of cytomegalovirus exposure and HLA in healthy donors. For the study at large: T cells numbering around 170 million yielded some 100 million unique TCR beta sequences in an earlier analysis. Findings and limits, study-wide: Reports state that TCR beta sequences accurately predicted most subjects' HLA-A and HLA-B alleles.

PCR employed 60 Vbeta and 13 Jbeta primers. The assay was immunoSEQ multiplex PCR, and TCRdb's table has in-frame clones only and misses some. The repertoire holds roughly 48,000 clones, 65% to 85% seen once, with about 3.1% in the top ten. For this clone: The antigen remains undetermined.

Germline CDR1 KGHSH, CDR2 LQKENI. CDR3 length equals 12 residues. V lost 3 bases to trimming and J lost 4 bases, with 4 bases between them. The chain employs TRBV18 and TRBJ1-5; D uncertain. The sequence was obtained from a young man in good health and CMV-seronegative. Sample: PBMCs. The CDR3 protein is CASSPPNQPQHF. CDR3 bases: TGTGCCAGCTCACCCCCTAATCAGCCCCAGCATTTT.